A single T cell receptor (beta chain) is shown here with its context. cDNA libraries for TCR alpha and TCR beta, carrying sample barcodes and UMIs, came from 5'RACE with constant-segment primers. One entry per CDR3 protein, called by TCRdb with MiXCR from the 5' RACE reads. This sample has approximately 340,000 distinct CDR3 sequences, with 13% found just once. This record comes from a study of T-cell memory formation after mild COVID-19. The TCR comes from a man aged 18 to 29 who had mild COVID-19 (a few samples of this study predate the infection). Cell type and time point are not known. The sequenced sample was PBMCs or a T cell subset sorted from them (not recorded which).

The CDR3 protein is CASSYSGPQIRETQYF. The CDR3 DNA follows: TGTGCCAGCAGTTACTCGGGACCACAGATCAGGGAGACCCAGTACTTC. The chain carries TRBV6-5 and TRBJ2-5; D possibly uses TRBD1 or TRBD2 (5 bases each). V lost 0 bases to trimming and J lost 5 bases, with 16 bases between them. Germline loops: CDR1 MNHEY, CDR2 SVGAGI. CDR3 length: 16 amino acids.